This T cell receptor beta chain was profiled in a study of blood T cell repertoires in COVID-19. Study summary: Acute and convalescent COVID-19 specimens originated in the United States, Italy and Spain.

In the source study's methods: Estimation of nucleated cell counts relied on the amplification of reference gene primers. Generated by immunoSEQ multiplex PCR, the TCRdb table keeps only in-frame clones and is missing some. V and J calls and clone size are as listed in that table; D and trimming were resolved from the DNA. The sample includes 130,000 to 150,000 clones, 65% to 85% of them seen just once. Self-reported history from a screening survey and questionnaire set each donor's cohort. The study recruited exposed participants who had met a COVID-19 case within 2 weeks before entry. The clonotype was recovered from a woman aged 45-65 years who had been exposed to COVID-19. The material sequenced was PBMCs or T cells enriched from blood (not recorded which).

The CDR3 is CASSAAEANIQYF. CDR3 in DNA: TGCGCCAGCAGTGCGGCAGAAGCGAACATTCAGTACTTC. The chain carries TRBV10-1 and TRBJ2-4; D not resolved. Germline CDR1 reads WNHNN; CDR2 reads SYGVQD (reference sequence). With 4 bases removed from V and 7 bases from J, the gap between germline ends came to 11 bases. CDR3 size: 13 residues.